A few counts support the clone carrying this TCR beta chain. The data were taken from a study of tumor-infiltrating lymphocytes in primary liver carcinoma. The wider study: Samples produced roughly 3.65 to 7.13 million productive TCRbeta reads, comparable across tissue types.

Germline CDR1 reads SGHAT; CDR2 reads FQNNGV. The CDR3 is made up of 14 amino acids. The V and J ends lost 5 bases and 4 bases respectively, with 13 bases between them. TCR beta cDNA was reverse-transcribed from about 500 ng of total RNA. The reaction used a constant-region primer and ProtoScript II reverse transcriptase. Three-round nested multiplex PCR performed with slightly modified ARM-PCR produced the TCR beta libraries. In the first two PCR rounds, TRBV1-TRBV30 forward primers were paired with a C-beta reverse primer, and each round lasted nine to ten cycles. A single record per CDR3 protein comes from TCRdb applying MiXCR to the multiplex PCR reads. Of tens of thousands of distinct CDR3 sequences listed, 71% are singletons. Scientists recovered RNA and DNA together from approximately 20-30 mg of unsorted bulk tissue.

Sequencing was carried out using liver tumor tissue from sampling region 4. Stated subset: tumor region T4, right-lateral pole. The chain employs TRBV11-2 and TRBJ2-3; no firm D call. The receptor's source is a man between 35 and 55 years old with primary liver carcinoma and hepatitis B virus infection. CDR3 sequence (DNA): TGTGCCAGCAGCCCGGGCTCCCCGTCAGATACGCAGTATTTT. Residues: CASSPGSPSDTQYF.